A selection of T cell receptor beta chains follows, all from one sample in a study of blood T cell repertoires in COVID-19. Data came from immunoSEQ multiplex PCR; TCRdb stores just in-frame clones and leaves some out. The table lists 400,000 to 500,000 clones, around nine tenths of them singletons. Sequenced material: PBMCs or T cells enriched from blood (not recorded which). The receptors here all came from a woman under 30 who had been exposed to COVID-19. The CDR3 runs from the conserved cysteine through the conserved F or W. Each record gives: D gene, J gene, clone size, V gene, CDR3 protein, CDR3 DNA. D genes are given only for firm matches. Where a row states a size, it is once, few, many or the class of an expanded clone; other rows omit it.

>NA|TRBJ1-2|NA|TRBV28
CASSLQGGVYGYTF
TGTGCCAGCAGTTTGCAGGGAGGGGTCTATGGCTACACCTTC
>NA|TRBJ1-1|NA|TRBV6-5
CASSLRGSNTEAFF
TGTGCCAGCAGTTTAAGGGGTTCGAACACTGAAGCTTTCTTT
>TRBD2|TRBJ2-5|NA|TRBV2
CASSLIEPGTSGRGETQYF
TGTGCCAGCAGCCTTATTGAACCCGGGACTAGCGGGAGAGGTGAGACCCAGTACTTC
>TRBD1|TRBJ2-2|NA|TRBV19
CASSDRAGELFF
TGTGCCAGTAGCGACAGGGCCGGGGAGCTGTTTTTT
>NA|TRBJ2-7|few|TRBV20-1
CSARDWYEQYF
TGCAGTGCTAGGGACTGGTACGAGCAGTACTTC
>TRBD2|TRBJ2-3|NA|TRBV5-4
CASSGGGAGTDTQYF
TGTGCCAGCAGTGGCGGGGGGGCTGGCACAGATACGCAGTATTTT
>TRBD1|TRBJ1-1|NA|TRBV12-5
CASGPGQGSVEAFF
TGTGCTAGTGGCCCCGGACAGGGAAGCGTTGAAGCTTTCTTT
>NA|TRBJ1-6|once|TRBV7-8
CASSPAESPLHF
TGTGCCAGCAGCCCAGCGGAGTCACCCCTCCACTTT
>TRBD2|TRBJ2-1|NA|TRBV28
CASSSLSGSRSNEQFF
TGTGCCAGCAGTTCTCTTAGCGGGAGCCGAAGTAATGAGCAGTTCTTC
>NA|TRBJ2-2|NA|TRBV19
CASSRRAGPTGELFF
TGTGCCAGTAGTCGGAGAGCGGGTCCTACCGGGGAGCTGTTTTTT
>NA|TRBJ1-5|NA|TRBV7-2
CASSLVAGFSNQPQHF
TGTGCCAGCAGCTTAGTTGCCGGGTTCAGCAATCAGCCCCAGCATTTT
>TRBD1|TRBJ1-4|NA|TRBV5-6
CASSSTGTGGGGEKLFF
TGTGCCAGCAGCTCCACCGGGACAGGTGGTGGCGGTGAAAAACTGTTTTTT
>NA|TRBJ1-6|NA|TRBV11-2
CASSYVGLTVDNSPLHF
TGTGCCAGCAGCTACGTGGGCCTTACTGTGGATAATTCACCCCTCCACTTT
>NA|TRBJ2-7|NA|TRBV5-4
CASSLSGDDEQYF
TGTGCCAGCAGCTTATCAGGGGACGACGAGCAGTACTTC
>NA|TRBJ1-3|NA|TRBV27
CASSSVGTGQDTIYF
TGTGCCAGCAGTTCGGTTGGTACAGGGCAGGACACCATATATTTT
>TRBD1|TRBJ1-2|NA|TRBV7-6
CASSPSPGQIYYGYTF
TGTGCCAGCAGCCCCTCACCGGGACAGATATACTATGGCTACACCTTC
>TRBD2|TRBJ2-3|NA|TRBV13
CASSQTLGTSRTDTQYF
TGTGCCAGCAGCCAAACCCTCGGGACTAGTCGCACAGATACGCAGTATTTT
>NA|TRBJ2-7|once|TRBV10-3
CAIQGRSSYEQYF
TGTGCCATCCAAGGGAGATCCTCCTACGAGCAGTACTTC
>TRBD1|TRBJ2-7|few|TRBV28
CASSPYRDRSSYEQYF
TGTGCCAGCAGTCCCTACCGGGACAGGAGCTCCTACGAGCAGTACTTC
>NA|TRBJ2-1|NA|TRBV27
CASSPDSPYNEQFF
TGTGCCAGCAGTCCGGACAGCCCTTACAATGAGCAGTTCTTC
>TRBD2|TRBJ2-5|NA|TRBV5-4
CASSSQTSGEDRETQYF
TGTGCCAGCAGCTCCCAGACTAGCGGGGAAGATAGAGAGACCCAGTACTTC
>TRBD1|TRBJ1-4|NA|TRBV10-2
CASRKKFTGGNWEKLFF
TGCGCCAGCAGAAAGAAATTCACAGGGGGAAATTGGGAAAAACTGTTTTTT
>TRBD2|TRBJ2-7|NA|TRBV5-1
CASSLRGRYPNEQYF
TGCGCCAGCAGCTTGCGCGGGAGGTACCCCAACGAGCAGTACTTC
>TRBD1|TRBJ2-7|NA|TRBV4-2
CASSQGQGASYEQYF
TGTGCCAGCAGCCAAGGGCAGGGGGCTTCCTACGAGCAGTACTTC
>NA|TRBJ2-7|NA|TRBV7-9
CASSLEFGGEGDSPNEQYF
TGTGCCAGCAGCTTAGAGTTCGGGGGAGAAGGGGACTCCCCCAACGAGCAGTACTTC
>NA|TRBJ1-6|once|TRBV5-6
CASSPSGGGDNSPLHF
TGTGCCAGCAGCCCTAGCGGAGGTGGGGATAATTCACCCCTCCACTTT
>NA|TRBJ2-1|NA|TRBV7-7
CASSSFGGVSYNEQFF
TGTGCCAGCAGCTCATTCGGCGGGGTCTCCTACAATGAGCAGTTCTTC
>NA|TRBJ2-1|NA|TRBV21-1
CASSLPPGDEQFF
TGTGCCAGCAGCCTCCCCCCAGGGGATGAGCAGTTCTTC
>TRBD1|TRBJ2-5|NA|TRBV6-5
CASSPGTGGRETQYF
TGTGCCAGCAGCCCGGGGACAGGGGGCAGGGAGACCCAGTACTTC
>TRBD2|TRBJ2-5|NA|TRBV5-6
CASSLGGTSGSETQYF
TGTGCCAGCAGCTTGGGGGGGACTAGCGGGAGTGAGACCCAGTACTTC
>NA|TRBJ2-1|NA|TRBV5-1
CASSPIYNEQFF
TGCGCCAGCAGCCCAATCTACAATGAGCAGTTCTTC
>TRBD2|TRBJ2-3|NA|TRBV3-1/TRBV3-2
CASSLGPAGGTDTQYF
TGTGCCAGCAGCCTGGGACCCGCGGGGGGCACAGATACGCAGTATTTT
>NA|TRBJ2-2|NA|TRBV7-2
CAIRESRRGELFF
TGTGCCATCAGAGAGTCAAGGCGGGGGGAGCTGTTTTTT
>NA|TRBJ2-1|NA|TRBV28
CASTNAGHGEQFF
TGTGCCAGCACCAATGCAGGTCACGGTGAGCAGTTCTTC
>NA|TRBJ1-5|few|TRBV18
CASSNNTGFRNQPQHF
TGTGCCAGCTCAAACAACACAGGGTTTCGGAATCAGCCCCAGCATTTT
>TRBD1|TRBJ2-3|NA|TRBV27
CASSFYDRATDTQYF
TGTGCCAGCAGTTTCTACGACAGGGCCACAGATACGCAGTATTTT
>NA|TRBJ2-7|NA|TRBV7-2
CASSLTVSSYEQYF
TGTGCCAGCAGCTTAACAGTCAGCTCCTACGAGCAGTACTTC
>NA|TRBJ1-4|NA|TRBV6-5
CASRTTGNSNEKLFF
TGTGCCAGCAGAACAACAGGGAACTCTAATGAAAAACTGTTTTTT
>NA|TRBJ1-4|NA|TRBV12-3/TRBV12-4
CASSPSTNEKLFF
TGTGCCAGCAGTCCTTCAACTAATGAAAAACTGTTTTTT
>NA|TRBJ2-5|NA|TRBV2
CASSSAETQYF
TGTGCCAGCAGCTCCGCGGAGACCCAGTACTTC
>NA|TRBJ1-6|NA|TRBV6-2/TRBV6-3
CASSFLEVGFYNSPLHF
TGTGCCAGCAGTTTCCTGGAGGTGGGTTTTTATAATTCACCCCTCCACTTT
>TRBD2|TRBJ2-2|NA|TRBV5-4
CASSLVPSGGNTGKLFF
TGTGCCAGCAGCTTGGTCCCTAGCGGGGGGAACACCGGGAAGCTGTTTTTT
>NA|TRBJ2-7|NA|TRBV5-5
CASSTGPHTYEQYF
TGTGCCAGCAGTACAGGGCCCCATACCTACGAGCAGTACTTC
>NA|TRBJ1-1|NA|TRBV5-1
CASSFTGTTTEAFF
TGCGCCAGCAGCTTCACCGGGACAACGACTGAAGCTTTCTTT
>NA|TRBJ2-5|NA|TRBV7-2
CASSPVLGAQYF
TGTGCCAGCAGCCCGGTCCTAGGGGCCCAGTACTTC
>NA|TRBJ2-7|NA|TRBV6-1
CASSEKSGYFMEQYF
TGTGCCAGCAGTGAAAAGTCAGGGTACTTTATGGAGCAGTACTTC
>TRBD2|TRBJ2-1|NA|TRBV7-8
CASSLGTSGSGNEQFF
TGTGCCAGCAGCTTAGGGACTAGCGGGAGTGGAAATGAGCAGTTCTTC
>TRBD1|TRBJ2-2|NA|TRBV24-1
CATSDLWTGPNTGELFF
TGTGCCACCAGTGATTTGTGGACAGGACCGAACACCGGGGAGCTGTTTTTT
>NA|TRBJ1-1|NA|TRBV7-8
CASSLSGSGNTEAFF
TGTGCCAGCAGCCTCTCTGGAAGCGGGAACACTGAAGCTTTCTTT
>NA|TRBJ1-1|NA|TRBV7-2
CASSLAWGESEAFF
TGTGCCAGCAGCTTAGCCTGGGGGGAATCTGAAGCTTTCTTT
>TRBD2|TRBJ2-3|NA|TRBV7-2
CASSPQGGGYTDTQYF
TGTGCCAGCAGCCCCCAAGGCGGGGGGTACACAGATACGCAGTATTTT
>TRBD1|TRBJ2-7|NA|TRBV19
CARPQGAGYEQYF
TGTGCCAGACCGCAGGGGGCTGGCTACGAGCAGTACTTC
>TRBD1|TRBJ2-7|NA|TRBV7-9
CASSFGTGYEQYF
TGTGCCAGCAGCTTTGGGACAGGATACGAGCAGTACTTC
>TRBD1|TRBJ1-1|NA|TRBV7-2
CASSLVWTGRRNTEAFF
TGTGCCAGCAGCTTAGTTTGGACAGGCCGCCGGAACACTGAAGCTTTCTTT
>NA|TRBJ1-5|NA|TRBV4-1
CASSQGDGKRSNQPQHF
TGCGCCAGCAGCCAAGGAGACGGGAAGCGGAGCAATCAGCCCCAGCATTTT
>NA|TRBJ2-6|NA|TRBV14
CASSHIQEGSLPSGANVLTF
TGTGCCAGCAGCCATATCCAGGAGGGGTCCCTACCCTCTGGGGCCAACGTCCTGACTTTC
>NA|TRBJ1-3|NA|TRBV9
CASSDTGSTIYF
TGTGCCAGCAGCGATACAGGGAGTACCATATATTTT
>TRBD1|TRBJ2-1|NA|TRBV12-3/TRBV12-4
CASRLGTDNEQFF
TGTGCCAGCAGACTCGGGACAGACAATGAGCAGTTCTTC